This TCR beta chain was sequenced during a study of PD-1 blockade in classical Hodgkin lymphoma. The overall study: Intravenous infusions of nivolumab 3 mg/kg reached patients every 2 weeks.

Germline CDR1 and CDR2: ENHRY and SYGVKD. This CDR3 is built from 13 residues. Deletions cut 4 bases from V and 1 base from J, with 7 bases between. Assay used: immunoSEQ multiplex PCR; TCRdb lists only in-frame clones, some missing. This sample has 64,000 or so clones, with roughly nine tenths found just once. Time point noted: cycle 4 day 1 (C4D1), after six to seven weeks of nivolumab. All patients relapsed after autologous stem cell transplantation, and brentuximab vedotin exposure varied. Best response was recorded as complete response, partial response or progressive disease. Sample: peripheral blood mononuclear cells (PBMCs), taken before the fourth cycle of nivolumab. This clonotype was sampled from a human donor with classical Hodgkin lymphoma. The chain employs TRBV10-3 and TRBJ1-1; D uncertain. As DNA, the CDR3 is TGTGCCATCAGTGTACGGGCGAACACTGAAGCTTTCTTT. Amino acid sequence: CAISVRANTEAFF.